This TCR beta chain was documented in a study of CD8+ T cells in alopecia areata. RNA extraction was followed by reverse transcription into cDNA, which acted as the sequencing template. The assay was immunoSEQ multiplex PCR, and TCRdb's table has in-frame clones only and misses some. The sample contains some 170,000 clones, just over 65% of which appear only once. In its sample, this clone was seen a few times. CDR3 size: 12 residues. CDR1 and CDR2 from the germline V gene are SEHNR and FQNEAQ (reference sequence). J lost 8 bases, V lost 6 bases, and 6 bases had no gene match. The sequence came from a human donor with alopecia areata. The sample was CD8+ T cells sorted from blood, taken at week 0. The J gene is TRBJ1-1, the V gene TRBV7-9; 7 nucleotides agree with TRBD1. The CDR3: CASSYRGNEAFF. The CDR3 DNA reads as TGTGCCAGCAGTTACAGGGGTAACGAAGCTTTCTTT.